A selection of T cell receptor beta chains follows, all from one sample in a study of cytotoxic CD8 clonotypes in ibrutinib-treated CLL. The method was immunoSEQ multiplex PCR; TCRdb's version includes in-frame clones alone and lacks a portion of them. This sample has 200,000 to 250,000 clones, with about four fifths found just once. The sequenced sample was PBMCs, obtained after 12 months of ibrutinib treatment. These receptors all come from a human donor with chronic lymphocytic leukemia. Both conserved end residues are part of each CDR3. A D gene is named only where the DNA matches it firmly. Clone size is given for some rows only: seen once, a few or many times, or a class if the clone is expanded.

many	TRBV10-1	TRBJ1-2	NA	TGCGCCTACCCGTCCGGGGCGGAAATATTTAACTATGGCTACACCTTC	CAYPSGAEIFNYGYTF
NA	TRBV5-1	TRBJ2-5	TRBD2	TGCGCCAGCAGCTTGGACTGGGAGGGCCGAGAGACCCAGTACTTC	CASSLDWEGRETQYF
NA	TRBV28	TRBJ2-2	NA	TGTGCCAGCATAAGGGGGGACAACACCGGGGAGCTGTTTTTT	CASIRGDNTGELFF
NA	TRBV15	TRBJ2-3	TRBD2	TGTGCCACCAGCCCAACTCCGGGACTAGTCACAGATACGCAGTATTTT	CATSPTPGLVTDTQYF
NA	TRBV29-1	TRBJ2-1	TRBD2	TGCAGCGTTGACTTGGGAGGGTACAATGAGCAGTTCTTC	CSVDLGGYNEQFF
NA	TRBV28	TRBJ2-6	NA	TGTGCCAGCAGTGATTACTCTGGGGCCAACGTCCTGACTTTC	CASSDYSGANVLTF
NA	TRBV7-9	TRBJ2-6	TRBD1	TGTGCCAGCAGCCCCGCCGCGTCCGGGACAGGTTCTGTCCTGACTTTC	CASSPAASGTGSVLTF
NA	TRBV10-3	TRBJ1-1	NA	TGTGCCATCAGTGAGAAGGGTAGGGGCACTGAAGCTTTCTTT	CAISEKGRGTEAFF
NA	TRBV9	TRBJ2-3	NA	TGTGCCAGCAGCTCCCAACTCGGGGGAACAGATACGCAGTATTTT	CASSSQLGGTDTQYF
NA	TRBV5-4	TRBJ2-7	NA	TGTGGCCCAGCAGCTTGGTGGTTCATTTACGAGCAGTACTTC	CGPAAWWFIYEQYF
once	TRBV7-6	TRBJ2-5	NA	TGTGCCAGCAGCTTGGACGGAAAAGAGACCCAGTACTTC	CASSLDGKETQYF
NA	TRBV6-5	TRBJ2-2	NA	TGTGCCAGCAGCCGCCTTTCGGGTGACGGCGGGGAGCTGTTTTTT	CASSRLSGDGGELFF
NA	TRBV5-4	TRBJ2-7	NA	TGTGCCAGCAGCTTGGAAAGACAGTTAGGGTACGAGCAGTACTTC	CASSLERQLGYEQYF
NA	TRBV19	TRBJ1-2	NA	TGTGCCAGTAGTACCAACCTACAGGGAAGCTACACCTTC	CASSTNLQGSYTF
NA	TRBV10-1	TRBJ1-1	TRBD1	TGCGCCAGCAGGGGACAGTTGAACACTGAAGCTTTCTTT	CASRGQLNTEAFF
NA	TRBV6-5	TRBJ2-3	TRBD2	TGTGCCAGCAGGGAAGCGGGAAGATATACGCAGTATTTT	CASREAGRYTQYF
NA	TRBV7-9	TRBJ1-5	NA	TGTGCCAGCAGCCCCACAGGGCATCAGCCCCAGCATTTT	CASSPTGHQPQHF
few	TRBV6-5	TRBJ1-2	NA	TGTGCCAGCAGTTACTCGCCCGGGCGGCTTTACTTC	CASSYSPGRLYF
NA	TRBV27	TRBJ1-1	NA	TGTGCCAGCAGTTTAGGGGGGAGGACTGAAGCTTTCTTT	CASSLGGRTEAFF
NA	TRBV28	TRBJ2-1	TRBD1	TGTGCCAGCAGTTCCCGGACCGGGACAGGAAATACAGTCATCTTC	CASSSRTGTGNTVIF
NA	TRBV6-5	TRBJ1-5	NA	TGTGCCAGCTCCCGGGCCGGGGGGGGTCAGCCCCAGCATTTT	CASSRAGGGQPQHF
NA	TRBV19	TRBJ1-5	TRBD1	TGTGCCAGTGGACAGGGTAATCAGCCCCAGCATTTT	CASGQGNQPQHF
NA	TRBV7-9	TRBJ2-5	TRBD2	TGTGCCAGCGGACTAGTCGGAGAGACCCAGTACTTC	CASGLVGETQYF
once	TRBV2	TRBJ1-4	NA	TGTGCCGGCTCGGGTACTGGGAATGAAAAACTGTTTTTT	CAGSGTGNEKLFF
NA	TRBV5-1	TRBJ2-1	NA	TGCGCCAGCAGCTACTCCGGGACGGCAGCCTACAATGAGCAGTTCTTC	CASSYSGTAAYNEQFF
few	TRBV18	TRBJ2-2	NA	TGTGCCAGCTCACCCAGGCGTCTGAACACCGGGGAGCTGTTTTTT	CASSPRRLNTGELFF
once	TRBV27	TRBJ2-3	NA	TGTGCCAGCAGTTTATCGTGGGGGGGCACAGATACGCAGTATTTT	CASSLSWGGTDTQYF
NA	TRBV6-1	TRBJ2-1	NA	TGTGCCAGCAGCGAGTTCCAGGGCGCCTCAGAAGAGCAGTTCTTC	CASSEFQGASEEQFF
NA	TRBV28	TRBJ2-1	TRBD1	TGTGCCAGCAGAGCAGCCGGGACAGGGTCCTACAATGAGCAGTTCTTC	CASRAAGTGSYNEQFF
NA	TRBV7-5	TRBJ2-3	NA	TGTGTCTCTTTCAGGGGGCCTTCCACAGATACGCAGTATTTT	CVSFRGPSTDTQYF
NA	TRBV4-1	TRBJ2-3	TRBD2	TGCGCCAGCAGACTACTAGCGGGAGGGCGAGATACGCAGTATTTT	CASRLLAGGRDTQYF
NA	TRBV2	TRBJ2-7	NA	TGTGCCAGCAGTGCCCGCTACGAGCAGTACTTC	CASSARYEQYF
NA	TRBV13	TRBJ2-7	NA	TGTGCCAGCAGCTTAGTGGGGAAGTACGAGCAGTACTTC	CASSLVGKYEQYF
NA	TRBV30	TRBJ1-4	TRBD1	TGTGCCTGGCAGTTAACAGGGGGGAATGAAAAACTGTTTTTT	CAWQLTGGNEKLFF
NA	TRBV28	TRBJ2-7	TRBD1	TGTGCCAGCAGTTTATACGGGACAGGGTCTTCTTCTGCGTACTTC	CASSLYGTGSSSAYF
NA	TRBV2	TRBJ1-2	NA	TGTGCCAGCAGTGTGACGGCCCATGGCTACACCTTC	CASSVTAHGYTF
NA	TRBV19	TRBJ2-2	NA	TGTGCCAGTACCGTACGCGGGGAGCTGTTTTTT	CASTVRGELFF
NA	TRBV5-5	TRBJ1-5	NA	TGTGCCAGCAGCTCCGACGGAAATCAGCCCCAGCATTTT	CASSSDGNQPQHF
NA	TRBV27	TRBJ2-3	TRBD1	TGTGCCAGCAGTTTATCCTGGGACAGGGGCACAGATACGCAGTATTTT	CASSLSWDRGTDTQYF
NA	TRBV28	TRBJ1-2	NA	TGTGCCAGCAGAATGGGGGCTGACTATGGCTACACCTTC	CASRMGADYGYTF
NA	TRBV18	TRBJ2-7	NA	TGTGCCAGCTCACCAAATGTGGGGATTCGAACCTACGAGCAGTACTTC	CASSPNVGIRTYEQYF
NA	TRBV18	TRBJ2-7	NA	TGTGCCAGCTCAGCCGAGGGGGAGCAGTACTTC	CASSAEGEQYF
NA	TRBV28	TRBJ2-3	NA	TGTGCCAGCAGTTTCAGAGGACCCACAGATACGCAGTATTTT	CASSFRGPTDTQYF
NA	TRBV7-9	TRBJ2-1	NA	TGTGCCAGCAGCTTAGAACCCCCTATCTCCTACAATGAGCAGTTCTTC	CASSLEPPISYNEQFF
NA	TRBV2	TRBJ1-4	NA	TGTGCCAGCAGTGAGCCCCCACACAAGTTTGCAACTAATGAAAAACTGTTTTTT	CASSEPPHKFATNEKLFF
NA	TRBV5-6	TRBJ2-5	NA	TGTGCCAGCATTAAGCGAAACCAAGAGACCCAGTACTTC	CASIKRNQETQYF
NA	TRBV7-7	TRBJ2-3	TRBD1	TGTGCTAGCAGCCCCTCTGGACAGGGCGCCCCAGATACGCAGTATTTT	CASSPSGQGAPDTQYF
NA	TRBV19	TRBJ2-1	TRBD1	TGTGCCAGTAGTACCAATCCGGGACAGGGGGGACGCTACAATGAGCAGTTCTTC	CASSTNPGQGGRYNEQFF
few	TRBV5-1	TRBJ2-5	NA	TGCGCCAGCAGCTCCCCTCAAGAGACCCAGTACTTC	CASSSPQETQYF
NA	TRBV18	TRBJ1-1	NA	TGTGCCAGCTCATCCACCGGGACCCTGGGAGGTGAAGCTTTCTTT	CASSSTGTLGGEAFF
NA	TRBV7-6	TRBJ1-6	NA	TGTGCCAGCAGCTTAGAGATTAATTCACCCCTCCACTTT	CASSLEINSPLHF
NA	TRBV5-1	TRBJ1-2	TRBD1	TGCGCCAGCAGCTTGGAGGGGCAGGGGGCAGGTGGCTACACCTTC	CASSLEGQGAGGYTF
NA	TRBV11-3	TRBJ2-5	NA	TGTGCCAGCAGCTCGAGCGGGATACAGGGGACCCAGTACTTC	CASSSSGIQGTQYF
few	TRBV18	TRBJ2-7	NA	TGTGCCAGCAGCCAGCCGGGACACTACGAGCAGTACTTC	CASSQPGHYEQYF
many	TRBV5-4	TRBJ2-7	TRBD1	TGTGCCAGCAGCGGACAGGGCTACGAGCAGTACTTC	CASSGQGYEQYF